Given below is one TCR beta chain in context. Its target antigen remains unknown. Base quality data are lacking; no much larger clone is found one base away. Whole blood was collected in K2EDTA tubes by collaborating institutions according to the institutions' own protocols. For TCRbeta analysis, collaborators shipped samples in one of three forms: frozen whole blood, isolated PBMCs, or DNA extracted from either of those sample types. The CDR3 holds 14 amino acids from the cysteine to the phenylalanine. The read is trimmed to its CDR3 DNA, 42 bases read in frame from base 1. V lost 5 bases and J lost 3 bases, and the count of bases not matched to a germline gene is 2. The germline V gene yields SGHAT for CDR1 and FQNNGV for CDR2. These data are taken from a study of blood T cell repertoires in COVID-19 (dated by TCRdb to the early 2020s). About the investigation overall: Collaborator samples came from the United States, Italy and Spain and covered acute and convalescent phases of COVID-19. The dataset comprised deeply sampled blood TCRbeta repertoires from subjects exposed to, actively infected with, or recovered from COVID-19. The repertoires were released in a freely available public database meant as a resource for research on the immune response to SARS-CoV-2. HLA class I and class II types, where available, came from metadata supplied by the sample provider rather than from assay-based typing. Samples were obtained from the ongoing ImmuneRACE study (first 160 participants) and from 1,200 or so subjects provided by 6 global collaborators. The material from the prospective study consisted of cDNA or gDNA derived from T cells, B-cell-depleted T cells, or PBMCs. Nearly every sample came with metadata listing a de-identified subject ID, COVID-19 status, age in years and sex. On the study overall, not on this receptor specifically: The quantity of clinical and demographic metadata differed by source and by participant and was supplied without curation.

The immunoSEQ Assay, a bias-controlled multiplex PCR, was used to amplify TCRbeta CDR3 regions from genomic DNA. On the study's bioinformatics: Within the assay, amplification of reference gene primers was used to estimate how many nucleated cells each sample contained. To quantify the absolute abundance of each unique TCRbeta CDR3 rearrangement, sequence reads were collapsed and filtered. Productive Simpson clonality was computed per sample as the square root of Simpson's diversity index over productive rearrangements. TCRdb retrieved this table from immuneACCESS and kept in-frame rearrangements only. Not all clones are present; in checked studies, unresolved V genes account for under half, and no reason is known for the remainder. V and J calls plus clone size are reproduced from that table; the DNA served to infer D and trimming. The sample yields 50,000 or so clones; approximately 85% were counted once. The ten largest clones take up over 2% of the sample.

The TCR sequence derives from a woman aged 55-69 years with acute or convalescent COVID-19. Sample: peripheral blood. The rearrangement combines TRBV11-2 with TRBJ2-1; TRBD2 aligns with 9 central bases. This receptor carries the CDR3 CASSRSGGYNEQFF. The nucleotide sequence is given as TGTGCCAGCAGCCGTAGCGGGGGCTACAATGAGCAGTTCTTC.